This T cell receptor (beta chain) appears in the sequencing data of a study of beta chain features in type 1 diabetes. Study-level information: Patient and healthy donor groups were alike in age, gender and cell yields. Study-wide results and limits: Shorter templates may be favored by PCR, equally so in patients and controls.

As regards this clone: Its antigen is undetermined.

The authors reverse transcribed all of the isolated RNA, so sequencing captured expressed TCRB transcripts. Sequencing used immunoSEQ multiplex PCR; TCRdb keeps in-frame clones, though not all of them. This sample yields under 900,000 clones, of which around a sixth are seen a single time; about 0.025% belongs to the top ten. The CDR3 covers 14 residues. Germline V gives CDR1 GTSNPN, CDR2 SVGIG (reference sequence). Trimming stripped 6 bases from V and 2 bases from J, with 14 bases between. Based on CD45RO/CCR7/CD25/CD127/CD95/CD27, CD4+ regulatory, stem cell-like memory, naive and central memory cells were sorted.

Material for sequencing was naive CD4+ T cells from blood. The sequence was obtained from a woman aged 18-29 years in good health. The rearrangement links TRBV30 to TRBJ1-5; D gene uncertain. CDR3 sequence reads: CACFGSSGNQPQHF. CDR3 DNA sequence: TGTGCCTGCTTCGGCTCGAGTGGCAATCAGCCCCAGCATTTT.